The subject of this entry is one T cell receptor (beta chain). Its antigen is unknown. No quality values exist for individual bases; no much larger clone is one base distant. This specimen belongs to a study of T-cell reconstitution after alpha-beta-depleted transplantation in children (TCRdb year 2016). Background on the whole study: Using TCR repertoire profiling, the study quantitatively followed how T-cell immune reconstitution unfolded in children after TCRalphabeta/CD19-depleted allogeneic hematopoietic cell transplantation.

The method was PCR. For sequencing, an Illumina HiSeq 2500 was employed. Molecular barcoding was employed in the preparation of TCR libraries, with unique molecular identifiers being used to normalize TCRbeta repertoire quantification. TCRdb took the public reads, trimmed them with fastp at Q25, ran MiXCR for clone calling and kept in-frame beta chains. Every distinct CDR3 protein forms one entry, paired with its most common genes and DNA. This sample is represented by around 420,000 distinct CDR3 sequences; around 15% of them were singletons. Of the sample, 25% to 30% falls within the top ten clones. General conclusions and limits of the study: Over subsequent months, a decline in hyperexpanded clone frequencies was noted, and after one year, T-cell counts and TCRbeta diversity were mostly ascribed to newly produced T cells. In some patients, high TCRbeta diversity at day 60 was attributed to recipient T cells and intrathymic progenitors that had survived conditioning. The apparently early recovery of alphabetaT-cell counts about two months after transplant reportedly depended on only several hundred rapidly expanded clones that came from non-depleted graft cells.

The meaning of the sample's treatment or condition label: allogeneic hematopoietic cell transplantation with graft depleted of TCRalphabeta T cells and CD19 B cells. Transplant recipients were children who received TCRalphabeta/CD19-depleted allogeneic hematopoietic cell grafts. CDR1 KGHDR and CDR2 SFDVKD were looked up in the germline V gene. V sheds 3 bases and J sheds 3 bases, leaving 11 bases between their ends. Reading from cysteine to phenylalanine, the CDR3 counts 14 amino acids. Kept here is only the CDR3 DNA, which spans 42 bases and is read in frame from base 1. The sequence was obtained from a boy less than two years old who had a stem cell transplant for Wiskott-Aldrich syndrome, so the T cells may come from the graft donor. The specimen was PBMCs, mostly from graft donor cells, collected 360 days after TCRalphabeta/CD19-depleted stem cell transplant. This receptor chain uses TRBV24-1 and TRBJ2-7, with no confidently assigned D gene. The base sequence is TGTGCCACCAGTGATCCCGGACCACTCTACGAGCAGTACTTC. This sequence encodes CATSDPGPLYEQYF.